The sample holds a few counts of the clone carrying this TCR beta chain. Seattle patients were enrolled during active infection and followed longitudinally. These data come from a study of blood T cell repertoires in COVID-19. Study summary: Italy, Spain and the United States were the sources of the convalescent and acute COVID-19 samples.

Methods used by the authors: How many nucleated cells were present was estimated from reference gene primer amplification. Clones were read by immunoSEQ multiplex PCR, and TCRdb kept only the in-frame ones, dropping some. That table supplies the V and J calls and clone size; D and trimming were determined from the DNA. Here the sample spans about 170,000 clones, under 95% being singletons. Trimming took 4 bases from V and 4 from J, leaving 5 bases between them. This CDR3 has 13 amino acids. CDR1 is SGHDN, CDR2 FVKESK, per germline. The sequenced material came from peripheral blood. The chain joins TRBV14 to TRBJ2-6, with D hard to call. This TCR was recovered from a man between 18 and 35 years old with COVID-19, enrolled during active disease. The CDR3 DNA reads as TGTGCCAGCAGCCCCGGGGGGGCCAACGTCCTGACTTTC. Translating gives CASSPGGANVLTF.